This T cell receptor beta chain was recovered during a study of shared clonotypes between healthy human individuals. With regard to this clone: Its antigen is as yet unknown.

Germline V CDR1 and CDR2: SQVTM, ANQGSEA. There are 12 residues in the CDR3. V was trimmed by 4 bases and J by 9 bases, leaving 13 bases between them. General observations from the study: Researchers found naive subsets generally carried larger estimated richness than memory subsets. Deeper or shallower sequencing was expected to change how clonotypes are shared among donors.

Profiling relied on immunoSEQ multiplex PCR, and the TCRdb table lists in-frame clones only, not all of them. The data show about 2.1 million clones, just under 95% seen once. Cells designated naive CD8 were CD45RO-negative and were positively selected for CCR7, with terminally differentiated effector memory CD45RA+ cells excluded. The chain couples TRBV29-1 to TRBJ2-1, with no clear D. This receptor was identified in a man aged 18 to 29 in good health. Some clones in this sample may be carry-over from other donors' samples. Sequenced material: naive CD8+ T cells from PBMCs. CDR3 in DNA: TGCAGCGTTGTCAGCCGCCTAGGTGAGCAGTTCTTC. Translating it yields CSVVSRLGEQFF.